This TCR beta chain was retrieved from a study of blood T cell repertoires in COVID-19 (dated by TCRdb to about 2020). With regard to the full study: Samples covering the acute and convalescent phases of COVID-19 were provided by collaborators in the United States, Italy and Spain. Subjects who had been exposed to COVID-19, were actively infected with it, or had recovered from it provided the deeply sampled blood TCRbeta repertoires that made up the dataset. Samples came from the ongoing ImmuneRACE study (first 160 participants) plus 1,254 subjects from 6 global collaborators. A de-identified subject ID, COVID-19 status, age in years and sex were almost always included in the sample metadata. The repertoires were released in a freely available public database intended as a resource for research on the immune response to SARS-CoV-2. Where HLA class I and class II types were available, the types were taken from metadata supplied by the sample provider, not from assay-based typing. The prospective study material was composed of cDNA or gDNA derived from T cells, B-cell-depleted T cells, or PBMCs. The investigation overall reported the following: The amount of clinical and demographic metadata varied by source and participant and was provided uncurated.

The germline V gene encodes CDR1 SNHLY and CDR2 FYNNEI. Here V drops 7 bases and J drops 1 base, and the junction holds 10 bases not matched to any gene. The cysteine opens and the phenylalanine closes a CDR3 of 16 amino acids. The retained sequence is limited to the CDR3, 48 bases, with the frame set at the first base. With regard to this clone: No antigen is known for it. There are no base qualities to consult, and no much larger clone falls within one base.

Each collaborating institution followed its own protocols to collect whole blood in K2EDTA tubes. For TCRbeta analysis, collaborators shipped samples in one of three forms: frozen whole blood, isolated PBMCs, or DNA extracted from either of those sample types. The immunoSEQ Assay, a bias-controlled multiplex PCR, was used to amplify TCRbeta CDR3 regions from genomic DNA. Concerning the study's data processing: The number of nucleated cells in each sample was estimated by amplification of reference gene primers within the assay. To quantify the absolute abundance of each unique TCRbeta CDR3 rearrangement, sequence reads were collapsed and filtered. For each sample, productive Simpson clonality was calculated by taking the square root of Simpson's diversity index across productive rearrangements. The source is immuneACCESS, and TCRdb retained only in-frame sequences with V and J called. Part of the clones is not carried over; for the studies checked, unresolved V genes explain less than half of this, and the remainder is unexplained. Clone size and V and J calls were adopted from that table, with D and trimming inferred from the DNA. In all, the sample holds 50,000 to 75,000 clones, and about 90% of those were seen once. Of the sample, 4% to 6% falls within the top ten clones.

Rearrangement joined TRBV2 to TRBJ2-1; 7 junctional bases match TRBD2. This sequence was found in a man older than 75 in a cohort sampled during active COVID-19. What was sequenced was peripheral blood. The DNA sequence is as follows: TGTGCCAGCATAGTGGGGCGGGGGAGATCCTACAATGAGCAGTTCTTC. Its amino acids are CASIVGRGRSYNEQFF.